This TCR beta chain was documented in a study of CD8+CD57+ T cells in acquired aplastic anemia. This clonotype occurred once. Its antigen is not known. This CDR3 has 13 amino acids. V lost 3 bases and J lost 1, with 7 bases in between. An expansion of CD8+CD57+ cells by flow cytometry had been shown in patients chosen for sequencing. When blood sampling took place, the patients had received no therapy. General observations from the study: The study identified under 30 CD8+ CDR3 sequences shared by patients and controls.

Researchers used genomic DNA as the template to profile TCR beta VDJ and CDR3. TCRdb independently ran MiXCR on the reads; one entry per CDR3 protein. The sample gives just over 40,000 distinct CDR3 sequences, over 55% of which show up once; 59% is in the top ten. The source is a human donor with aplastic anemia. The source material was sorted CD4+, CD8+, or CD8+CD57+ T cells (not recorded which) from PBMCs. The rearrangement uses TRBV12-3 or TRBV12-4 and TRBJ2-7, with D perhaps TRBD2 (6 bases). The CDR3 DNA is TGTGCCAGCAGTTTGGGACTTTCCTACGAGCAGTACTTC. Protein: CASSLGLSYEQYF.